These 8 T cell receptor beta chains were sequenced from one sample in a study of T-cell memory formation after mild COVID-19. TCRdb re-called the 5' RACE reads through MiXCR, storing one row per CDR3 protein. The data show around 470,000 distinct CDR3 sequences, with about 20% seen just once and around 8% held by the top ten. Sequencing was done on a sample of PBMCs or a T cell subset sorted from them (not recorded which). The receptors come from an adult woman who had mild COVID-19 (a few samples of this study predate the infection). Cell type and time point are not known.

CDR3 in amino acids: CASSQGREAYGYTF. CDR3 in DNA: TGCGCCAGCAGCCAAGGTCGGGAGGCCTATGGCTACACCTTC. This sequence joins TRBV4-1 and TRBJ1-2; D gene ambiguous. The V gene lost 1 base and the J gene lost 4 bases, with 10 bases spanning the gap. CDR1 MGHRA and CDR2 YSYEKL come from the germline V gene. The CDR3 has 14 amino acids.

This clonotype has only a few counts. The CDR3 region is CASSGHQGWELFF. The CDR3 DNA reads TGTGCCAGCAGCGGTCATCAAGGCTGGGAGCTGTTTTTT. The chain links TRBV7-9 to TRBJ2-2; the D is unclear. Trimming took 5 bases from V and 9 from J, leaving 13 bases between them. Germline lookup yields CDR1 SEHNR and CDR2 FQNEAQ (reference sequence). This CDR3 region has 13 residues.

The chain recombines TRBV5-1 with TRBJ2-5, with D perhaps TRBD2 (6 bases). V was cut by 4 bases and J by 2 bases, with 12 bases left in between. This CDR3 has 14 amino acids. Germline V gene data show CDR1 as SGHRS and CDR2 as YFSETQ. CDR3 protein: CASSGGLLQETQYF. The CDR3 bases are TGCGCCAGCAGCGGGGGACTGCTACAAGAGACCCAGTACTTC.

The chain recombines TRBV6-1 with TRBJ1-2; D might be TRBD1 (6 bases). The CDR3 runs 14 residues. The germline V gene has CDR1 MNHNS and CDR2 SASEGT. The V gene lost 2 bases and the J gene lost 5 bases, with 12 bases spanning the gap. The CDR3 spells CASSEKGDGYGYTF. In DNA form, the CDR3 reads TGTGCCAGCAGTGAAAAGGGGGATGGATATGGCTACACCTTC.

The rearrangement joins TRBV20-1 to TRBJ2-7; 7 bases are a match to TRBD2. Germline CDR1 and CDR2: DFQATT and SNEGSKA (reference sequence). V was clipped by 6 bases and J by 0 bases; unmatched bases: 5. CDR3 length equals 13 residues. The CDR3 region has the DNA TGCAGTGCCCGAACTAGCGACTCCTACGAGCAGTACTTC. As protein: CSARTSDSYEQYF.

V is TRBV7-2 and J is TRBJ1-4, with D possibly being TRBD1 (6 bases). From germline, CDR1 is SGHTA and CDR2 FQGNSA. CDR3 length: 14 residues. Trimming took 4 bases from V and 4 from J, leaving 10 bases between them. The CDR3 nucleotides read TGTGCCAGCAGCTATGGACAGAATAATGAAAAACTGTTTTTT. Amino acids: CASSYGQNNEKLFF.

This clonotype was detected ten times or more. The rearrangement links TRBV4-2 to TRBJ2-3; no clear D gene. Germline CDR1 is LGHNA and CDR2 is YNFKEQ. The germline V and J ends were trimmed by 0 bases and 4 bases, with 11 bases remaining between them. This CDR3 is built from 15 residues. CDR3 sequence (DNA): TGTGCCAGCAGCCAAGACATATTGGGCCCAGATACGCAGTATTTT. As protein: CASSQDILGPDTQYF.

V and J are TRBV18 and TRBJ2-7, with D possibly matching TRBD1 (6 bases). Germline V gene data show CDR1 as KGHSH and CDR2 as LQKENI. Trimming removed 2 bases from V and 3 bases from J, with 11 bases in between. This CDR3 contains 14 residues. The CDR3 DNA reads as TGTGCCAGCTCACCATACAGGGTACTCTACGAGCAGTACTTC. It codes for CASSPYRVLYEQYF.